The entry that follows covers one T cell receptor (beta chain) sequence. These data belong to a study of blood T cell repertoires in COVID-19. Looking at the study overall: The samples span acute and convalescent COVID-19 from the United States, Italy and Spain.

Germline assignment: CDR1 MGHDK and CDR2 SYGVNS. The CDR3 consists of 15 residues. Trimming cost V 6 bases and J 7 bases; bases outside gene matches: 12. Per the study methods: Amplifying reference gene primers gave estimates of nucleated cell counts. Using immunoSEQ multiplex PCR, the repertoire was profiled, and TCRdb retains in-frame clones only, with some absent. That table is the source of V, J and clone size, and D and trimming were worked out from the DNA. Seen here are 240,000 or so clones, 80% to 90% observed once, and the top ten hold around 7%. Input material: peripheral blood. V and J are TRBV25-1 and TRBJ2-5; 9 positions match TRBD1. This TCR was recovered from a woman aged 80 or over with COVID-19, enrolled during active disease. The CDR3 nucleotides read TGTGCCAGCAGCAACCCTGGGACAGGGTTGGGGACCCAGTACTTC. Protein: CASSNPGTGLGTQYF.